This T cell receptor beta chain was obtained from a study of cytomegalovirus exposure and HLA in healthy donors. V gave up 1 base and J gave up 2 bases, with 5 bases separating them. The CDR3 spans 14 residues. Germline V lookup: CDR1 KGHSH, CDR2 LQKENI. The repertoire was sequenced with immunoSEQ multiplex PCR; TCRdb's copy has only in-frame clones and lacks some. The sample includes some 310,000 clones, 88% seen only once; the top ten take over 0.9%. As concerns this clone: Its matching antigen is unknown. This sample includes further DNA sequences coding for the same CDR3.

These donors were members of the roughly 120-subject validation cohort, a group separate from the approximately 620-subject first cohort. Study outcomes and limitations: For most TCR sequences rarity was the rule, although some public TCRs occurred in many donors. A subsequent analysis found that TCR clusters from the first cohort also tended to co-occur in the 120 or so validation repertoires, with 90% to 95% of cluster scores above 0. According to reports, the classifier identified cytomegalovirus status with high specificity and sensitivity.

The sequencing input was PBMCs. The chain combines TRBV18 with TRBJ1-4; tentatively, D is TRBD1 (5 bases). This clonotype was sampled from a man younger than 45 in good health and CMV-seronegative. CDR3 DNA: TGTGCCAGCTCACCACAGGGGACTAATGAAAAACTGTTTTTT. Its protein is CASSPQGTNEKLFF.